This entry lists 6 T cell receptor beta chains sequenced from one sample in a study of low-dose radiotherapy and immunotherapy resistance in tumors. Time point described: after trial treatment. Treatment of the sample: LDRT plus nivolumab, ipilimumab, low-dose cyclophosphamide and aspirin (RACIN trial). First-strand cDNA used TRAV- and TRBV-specific primers, covering alpha and beta chains. A roughly 20-cycle PCR with a constant-region primer and V-primer adapter amplified TCRs. Each CDR3 protein gets one entry after TCRdb re-called the reads with MiXCR. The sample consists of 75,000 to 95,000 distinct CDR3 sequences, 20% to 25% of them appearing once. Sequenced material: PBMCs, taken after low-dose radiotherapy plus immunotherapy. These receptor sequences come from a female donor with ovarian cancer.

As to this clonotype: No DNA is shown, since the ends of the CDR3 on it are uncertain; the CDR3 is the one TCRdb lists. The chain is built from TRBV9 and TRBJ2-2; the table calls TRBD2, which could not be checked here. The CDR3 adds up to 13 amino acids, both ends counted. Looked up from germline, CDR1 is SGDLS and CDR2 is YYNGEE. This CDR3 is CASSGVNGELFFF.

Worth noting for this clonotype: Given a far larger clone just one base away, this is likely a sequencing read error. The V call is TRBV13, the J call TRBJ2-7; 9 bases align to TRBD2. The CDR3 length is 16 residues. Germline V gene data show CDR1 as PRHDT and CDR2 as FYEKMQ (reference sequence). In DNA, the CDR3 is TGTGTCAGCAGCCTCAGATCTAGCGGGATAAGCTACGAGCAGTACTTC. Translation gives CVSSLRSSGISYEQYF.

The table lists this clonotype with many counts. The rearrangement links TRBV20-1 to TRBJ2-5; 10 bases are shared with TRBD2. Germline assignment: CDR1 DFQATT and CDR2 SNEGSKA (reference sequence). With 6 bases clipped from V and 3 bases from J, the junction kept 13 bases outside the gene matches. The CDR3 length is 16 residues. CDR3 nucleotide sequence: TGCAGTGCCCGCCTTGGACTAGCGGTCGCCGAAGAGACCCAGTACTTC. It translates to CSARLGLAVAEETQYF.

In nucleotides, the CDR3 is TGTGCCAGCACCCCGGGAGGGAGGGATGAGCAGTTCTTC. It specifies CASTPGGRDEQFF. The chain links TRBV27 to TRBJ2-1; 8 nucleotides agree with TRBD2. CDR3 length equals 13 residues. Germline V CDR1 and CDR2: MNHEY, SMNVEV (reference sequence). Trimming cost V 7 bases and J 8 bases; bases outside gene matches: 7.

This clonotype was seen at least ten times. The chain is built from TRBV29-1 and TRBJ2-1, with 11 bases identical to TRBD1. V was pared by 4 bases and J by 4 bases, with 12 bases of the junction left unmatched. Germline values: CDR1 SQVTM, CDR2 ANQGSEA. This CDR3 comprises 17 residues. The CDR3: CSVGFRSGQGGYNEQFF. DNA of the CDR3: TGCAGCGTTGGGTTTCGATCGGGACAGGGGGGATACAATGAGCAGTTCTTC.

Only a few counts were recorded for this clonotype. This sequence may be a read error, since a much larger clone differs from it by one base. The chain uses TRBV4-1 and TRBJ2-2; D possibly corresponds to TRBD2 (5 bases). Germline-derived CDR1 and CDR2 are MGHRA and YSYEKL. This CDR3 region has 15 residues. CDR3 sequence reads: CASSQQTLNTGKLFF. DNA for the CDR3: TGCGCCAGCAGCCAACAGACCTTAAACACCGGGAAGCTGTTTTTT.